This T cell receptor beta chain was identified in a study of long-term antiretroviral therapy in people with HIV. Whole-study findings and limits: No data on ART adherence, viral resistance or therapy changes. Clones expanded before ART dominated the repertoire at all time points. Collection spanned 2004 to 2017; ART regimens may be less effective than current ones.

A v3.0 immunoSEQ assay was performed at survey level. Method: immunoSEQ multiplex PCR; TCRdb's copy keeps in-frame clones and lacks some. Here the sample spans more than 35,000 clones, roughly 76% being singletons. With regard to this clone: Its antigen is as yet unknown.

This CDR3 has 15 residues. Germline assignment: CDR1 LNHDA and CDR2 SQIVND (reference sequence). V was trimmed by 3 bases and J by 10 bases, leaving 19 bases between them. Sampling of each donor yielded at least one pre-ART PBMC sample and at least two post-ART PBMC samples. The input for sequencing was unsorted PBMCs, taken 1.5 years after starting antiretroviral therapy. The TCR was taken from a man in his late teens or twenties with HIV. The V gene is TRBV19, the J gene TRBJ2-1; D remains unclear. DNA for the CDR3: TGTGCCAGTAGTATGTCGCGAGACTCCCTAGGGGAGCAGTTCTTC. Protein sequence: CASSMSRDSLGEQFF.